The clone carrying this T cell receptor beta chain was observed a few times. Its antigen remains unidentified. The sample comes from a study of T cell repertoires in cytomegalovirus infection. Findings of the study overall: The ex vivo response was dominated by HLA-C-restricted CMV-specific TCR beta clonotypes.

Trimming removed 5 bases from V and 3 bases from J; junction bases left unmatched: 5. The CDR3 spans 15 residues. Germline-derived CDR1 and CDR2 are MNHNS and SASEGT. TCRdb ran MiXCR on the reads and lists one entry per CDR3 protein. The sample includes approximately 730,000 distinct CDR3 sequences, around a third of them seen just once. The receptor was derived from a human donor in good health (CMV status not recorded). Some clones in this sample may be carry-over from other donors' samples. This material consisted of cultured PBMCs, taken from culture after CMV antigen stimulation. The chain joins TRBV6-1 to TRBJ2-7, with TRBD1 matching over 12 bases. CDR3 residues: CASSRGQGAIYEQYF. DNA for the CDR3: TGTGCCAGCAGTCGGGGACAGGGGGCTATCTACGAGCAGTACTTC.